This T cell receptor (beta chain) was sequenced for a study of CD8+ T cells in alopecia areata. As to treatment: oral pan-JAK inhibitor, 5-10 mg twice daily. After isolation, RNA underwent reverse transcription to generate cDNA as the sequencing template. Assay: immunoSEQ multiplex PCR; the TCRdb copy retains only in-frame clones and omits some. The sample has 150,000 to 250,000 clones; approximately 56% are singletons. A few counts support this clone. The CDR3 covers 15 residues. In germline, CDR1 is SQVTM, CDR2 ANQGSEA. The V and J ends lost 5 bases and 3 bases respectively, with 19 bases between them.

This TCR was recovered from a human donor with alopecia areata. The genes are TRBV29-1 and TRBJ2-5; maybe TRBD1 (7 bases). Material: CD4+ T cells sorted from blood, obtained at week 4, from a patient treated with tofacitinib. The CDR3 spells CSVIWRGRPKETQYF. The CDR3 nucleotides read TGCAGCGTTATCTGGAGGGGGCGCCCAAAAGAGACCCAGTACTTC. The complete variable domain, with remaining parts taken from reference TRBV29-1 and TRBJ2-5, reads SAVISQKPSRDICQRGTSLTIQCQVDSQVTMMFWYRQQPGQSLTLIATANQGSEATYESGFVIDKFPISRPNLTFSTLTVSNMSPEDSSIYLCSVIWRGRPKETQYFGPGTRLLVL.